This T cell receptor beta chain was sequenced in a study of blood T cell repertoires in COVID-19. Study in general: Acute and convalescent COVID-19 samples came from the United States, Italy and Spain. T cells, B-cell-depleted T cells, or PBMCs provided the cDNA or gDNA that served as material.

There are 14 residues in the CDR3. Trimming cost V 3 bases and J 0 bases, with 9 bases left between them. Germline V gives CDR1 KGHSH, CDR2 LQKENI. Authors' processing steps: For nucleated cells, counts were estimated from reference gene primer amplification. Profiled with immunoSEQ multiplex PCR; TCRdb holds only in-frame clones, not every one. V, J and clone size are taken as reported in that table, and D and trimming were inferred from the DNA itself. The data show 55,000 to 75,000 clones, about 80% seen once. Sequencing was performed on peripheral blood. The genes are TRBV18 and TRBJ2-7; possible D gene TRBD1, 6 bases. This sequence originates from an elderly man with active COVID-19. The CDR3 nucleotides are TGTGCCAGCTCACCCGGACAGAGCTCCTACGAGCAGTACTTC. Its translation: CASSPGQSSYEQYF.